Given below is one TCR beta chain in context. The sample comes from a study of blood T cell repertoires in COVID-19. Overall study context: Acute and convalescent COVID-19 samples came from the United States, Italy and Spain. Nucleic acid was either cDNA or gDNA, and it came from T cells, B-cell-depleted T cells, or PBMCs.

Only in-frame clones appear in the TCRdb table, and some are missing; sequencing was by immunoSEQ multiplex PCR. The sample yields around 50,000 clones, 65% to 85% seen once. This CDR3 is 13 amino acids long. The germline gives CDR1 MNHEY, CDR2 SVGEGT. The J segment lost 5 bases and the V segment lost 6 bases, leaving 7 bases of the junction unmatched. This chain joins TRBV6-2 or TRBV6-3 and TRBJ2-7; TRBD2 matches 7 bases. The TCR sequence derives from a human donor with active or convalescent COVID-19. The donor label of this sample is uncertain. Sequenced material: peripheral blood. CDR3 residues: CASSNLGGNEQYF. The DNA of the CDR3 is TGTGCCAGCAGCAACCTGGGGGGGAACGAGCAGTACTTC.